This entry concerns a single T cell receptor beta chain. The data belong to a study of shared clonotypes between healthy human individuals. Study background: Used for every donor were three CD4 naive, three CD4 memory, two CD8 naive and one CD8 memory plate.

CD45RO-negative, CCR7-positively selected cells formed the naive CD8 fraction, excluding terminally differentiated effector memory CD45RA+ cells. Evenly divided among several immunoSEQ plates was the genomic DNA of each subset. Sequencing was performed with immunoSEQ multiplex PCR; in TCRdb, only in-frame clones are kept and a portion is missing. Of about 2,100,000 clones listed, approximately 94% are singletons. The CDR3 is 12 residues long. CDR1 MNHNS and CDR2 SASEGT come from the germline V gene. V was clipped by 6 bases and J by 4 bases, with 6 bases between them. V usage is TRBV6-1 and J usage is TRBJ1-4; no clear D. This TCR was recovered from a man between 18 and 35 years old in good health. Some clones in this sample may be carry-over from other donors' samples. The specimen was naive CD8+ T cells from PBMCs. CDR3 sequence: CASRDSNEKLFF. The DNA of the CDR3 is TGTGCCAGCAGGGATAGTAATGAAAAACTGTTTTTT.